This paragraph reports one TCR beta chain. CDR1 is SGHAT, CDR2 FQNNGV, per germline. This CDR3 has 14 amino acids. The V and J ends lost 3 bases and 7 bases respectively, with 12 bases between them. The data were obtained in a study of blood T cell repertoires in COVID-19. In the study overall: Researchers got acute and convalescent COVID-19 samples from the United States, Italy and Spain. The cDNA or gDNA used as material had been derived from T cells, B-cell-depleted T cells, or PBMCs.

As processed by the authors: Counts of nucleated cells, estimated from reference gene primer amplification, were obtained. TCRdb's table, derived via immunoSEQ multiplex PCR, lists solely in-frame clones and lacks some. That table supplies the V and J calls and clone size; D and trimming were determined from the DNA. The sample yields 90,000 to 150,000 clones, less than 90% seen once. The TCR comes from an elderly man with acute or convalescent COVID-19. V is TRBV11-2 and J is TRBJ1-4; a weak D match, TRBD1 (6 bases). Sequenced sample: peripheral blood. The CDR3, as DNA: TGTGCCAGCAGCTTGGGGGCGAGGAGTGAAAAACTGTTTTTT. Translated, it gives CASSLGARSEKLFF.